A single sample gave rise to the 18 T cell receptor beta chains below, sequenced in a study of immune evolution from preneoplasia to lung adenocarcinoma (dated by TCRdb to the early 2020s). Preparation of the library involved the immunoSEQ multiplex PCR assay. TCRdb limited this immuneACCESS table to in-frame rearrangements with V and J called. A share of clones is missing; checked studies link under half to unresolved V genes, and the rest is unexplained. The sample table lists around 5,700 clones, approximately 75% of them with a count of one. 9.8% of the sample rests with the top ten. The sequenced sample consisted of FFPE adjacent normal lung tissue. The receptors originated from a donor of 70 years or more with lung adenocarcinoma.

The J gene is TRBJ1-1, the V gene TRBV9; tentative D call: TRBD1 (5 bases). The V end was cut by 2 bases, the J end by 7 bases, with 12 bases between. Germline V gene data show CDR1 as SGDLS and CDR2 as YYNGEE. The CDR3 loop spans 13 amino acids. The CDR3 region is CASSVVGDHEAFF. CDR3 DNA: TGTGCCAGCAGCGTTGTAGGGGACCATGAAGCTTTCTTT.

The gene calls are TRBV19 and TRBJ2-7, with a possible D match to TRBD1 (6 bases). There are 17 residues in the CDR3. The V end was cut by 3 bases, the J end by 2 bases, with 20 bases between. Germline values: CDR1 LNHDA, CDR2 SQIVND (reference sequence). The CDR3 protein is CASSMGLGGQIPYEQYF. In DNA, the CDR3 is TGTGCCAGTAGTATGGGGTTAGGCGGACAGATTCCCTACGAGCAGTACTTC.

The V and J genes are TRBV29-1 and TRBJ1-2, with D perhaps TRBD1 (5 bases). The CDR3 runs 13 residues. Trimming cost V 3 bases and J 8 bases, with 16 bases left between them. CDR1 SQVTM and CDR2 ANQGSEA come from the germline V gene. The CDR3 DNA sequence: TGCAGCGTTGAGGGAGGGACCCCTCGGGGCTACACCTTC. This gives the protein CSVEGGTPRGYTF.

The chain uses TRBV7-9 and TRBJ1-4; 9 bases align to TRBD1. The length of the CDR3 is 15 residues. J was trimmed by 6 bases and V by 0 bases; bases with no gene match: 2. Germline loops: CDR1 SEHNR, CDR2 FQNEAQ (reference sequence). CDR3 amino acids: CASSLATGGDEKLFF. For the CDR3, the DNA is TGTGCCAGCAGCTTAGCGACAGGGGGTGATGAAAAACTGTTTTTT.

The V call is TRBV6-6, the J call TRBJ1-2; D uncertain. Looked up from germline, CDR1 is MNHNY and CDR2 is SVGAGI (reference sequence). Trimming removed 6 bases from V and 3 bases from J, with 14 bases in between. This CDR3 region has 14 residues. CDR3 protein: CASSKDDNYYGYTF. CDR3 in DNA: TGTGCCAGCAGCAAGGACGACAACTACTATGGCTACACCTTC.

This rearrangement joins TRBV10-3 to TRBJ2-7; D is ambiguous. Germline lookup yields CDR1 ENHRY and CDR2 SYGVKD. The CDR3 consists of 11 residues. The germline V and J ends were trimmed by 6 bases and 3 bases, with 6 bases remaining between them. The CDR3 reads CAISENYEQYF. CDR3 in DNA: TGTGCCATCAGCGAGAACTACGAGCAGTACTTC.

The chain joins TRBV19 to TRBJ1-5, with a weak D call TRBD1 (5 bases). Germline V gene data show CDR1 as LNHDA and CDR2 as SQIVND (reference sequence). V gave up 3 bases and J gave up 9 bases, with 12 bases separating them. This CDR3 is built from 13 residues. CDR3 loop: CASSMWGSGPQHF. In DNA form, the CDR3 reads TGTGCCAGTAGTATGTGGGGCAGCGGGCCCCAGCATTTT.

The chain combines TRBV28 with TRBJ1-4; maybe TRBD1 (6 bases). Trimming pared 10 bases from V and 5 bases from J, leaving 14 bases between. Germline assignment: CDR1 MDHEN and CDR2 SYDVKM. The CDR3 runs to 13 residues. The CDR3 region has the DNA TGTGCCACCTACAGGGATCCGAATGAAAAACTGTTTTTT. Translating it yields CATYRDPNEKLFF.

This clone was counted a few times. The chain links TRBV28 to TRBJ2-7, with a tentative D call TRBD1 (6 bases). Per germline, CDR1 MDHEN and CDR2 SYDVKM. This CDR3 is 13 amino acids long. V lost 7 bases to trimming and J lost 4 bases, with 14 bases between them. In DNA, the CDR3 is TGTGCCAGCACCATTCAGGGGTCTTACGAGCAGTACTTC. Translation gives CASTIQGSYEQYF.

This chain connects TRBV27 to TRBJ1-6; 9 bases line up with TRBD1. Germline V lookup: CDR1 MNHEY, CDR2 SMNVEV (reference sequence). The CDR3 consists of 15 residues. J lost 8 bases, V lost 2 bases, and 4 bases had no gene match. The chain's CDR3 is CASSLTGGWYSPLHF. CDR3 bases: TGTGCCAGCAGTTTAACAGGGGGCTGGTATTCACCCCTCCACTTT.

This clone was counted only a few times. The chain uses TRBV30 and TRBJ2-1; D is ambiguous. The germline CDR1 and CDR2 sequences are GTSNPN and SVGIG (reference sequence). V was pared by 3 bases and J by 10 bases, with 13 bases between. The CDR3 has 12 amino acids. CDR3 nucleotide sequence: TGTGCCTGGAGCCGACAAGCAGCGGAGCAGTTCTTC. This sequence encodes CAWSRQAAEQFF.

The chain has TRBV5-4 and TRBJ2-5; D ambiguous. The CDR3 sequence is 13 residues long. Germline V gives CDR1 SGHNT, CDR2 YYREEE (reference sequence). V was pared by 0 bases and J by 1 base, with 4 bases between. The CDR3 DNA follows: TGTGCCAGCAGCTTGGAGTTCCAAGAGACCCAGTACTTC. Translated, it gives CASSLEFQETQYF.

The rearrangement links TRBV6-1 to TRBJ1-5, with TRBD1 matching over 7 bases. Germline lookup yields CDR1 MNHNS and CDR2 SASEGT. The trim removed 5 bases at V and 7 bases at J, leaving 8 bases unmatched. The CDR3 runs 14 residues. The CDR3 coding sequence is TGTGCCAGCAGTAAGACAGGGTTAGGGCAGCCCCAGCATTTT. Its protein product is CASSKTGLGQPQHF.

The chain uses TRBV18 and TRBJ2-5; possible D gene TRBD1, 7 bases. The J call may not be correct, given that the DNA end is closer to TRBJ2-7. CDR1 is KGHSH and CDR2 is LQKENI in the germline V gene. The CDR3 runs to 15 residues. The CDR3 sequence: CASSRTGGQTDEQYF. The CDR3, as DNA: TGTGCCAGCTCACGCACCGGGGGACAGACAGACGAGCAGTACTTC.

The CDR3 reads CASSDPRSTDTQYF. The CDR3 DNA sequence: TGCGCCAGCAGCGACCCCAGGTCGACAGATACGCAGTATTTT. This chain connects TRBV10-1 to TRBJ2-3; D remains ambiguous. This CDR3 comprises 14 residues. Trimming left V 6 bases short and J 3 bases short, with 13 bases between. The germline V gene encodes CDR1 WNHNN and CDR2 SYGVQD (reference sequence).

The sample holds a few counts of this clone. The rearrangement joins TRBV5-4 to TRBJ2-1; no firm D call. From germline, CDR1 is SGHNT and CDR2 YYREEE (reference sequence). There are 14 residues in the CDR3. V was cut by 0 bases and J by 12 bases, with 16 bases left in between. The CDR3 loop reads CASSLDWSPKGQFF. CDR3 coding DNA: TGTGCCAGCAGCTTGGATTGGAGCCCGAAGGGGCAGTTCTTC.

The rearrangement joins TRBV7-9 to TRBJ1-2; weak D call: TRBD1 (6 bases). The CDR3 consists of 13 residues. The V gene's germline CDR1 is SEHNR and CDR2 FQNEAQ (reference sequence). V was clipped by 3 bases and J by 6 bases, with 11 bases between them. The CDR3 spells CASSFSGANGYTF. The CDR3, as DNA: TGTGCCAGCAGCTTCTCAGGGGCGAATGGCTACACCTTC.

This clone was picked up one time. The CDR3 here is CASSLAVEQYF. In nucleotides, the CDR3 is TGTGCCAGCAGCTTAGCGGTCGAGCAGTACTTC. The rearrangement uses TRBV11-2 and TRBJ2-7; D remains ambiguous. Per germline, CDR1 SGHAT and CDR2 FQNNGV. The CDR3 is made up of 11 amino acids. V lost 1 base and J lost 6, with 4 bases in between. The entire variable domain, with the rest obtained from reference TRBV11-2 and TRBJ2-7, is as follows: EAGVAQSPRYKIIEKRQSVAFWCNPISGHATLYWYQQILGQGPKLLIQFQNNGVVDDSQLPKDRFSAERLKGVDSTLKIQPAKLEDSAVYLCASSLAVEQYFGPGTRLTVT.